This TCR beta chain was identified in a study of blood T cell repertoires in COVID-19. The germline V gene has CDR1 LGHDT and CDR2 YNNKEL (reference sequence). The V segment lost 0 bases and the J segment 8 bases; nucleotides outside the gene matches: 10. The CDR3 is made up of 16 amino acids. Sequenced by immunoSEQ multiplex PCR; TCRdb stores in-frame clones only, minus some. The sample includes some 69,000 clones, roughly 90% seen only once; the top ten take over 1%. Sequencing used peripheral blood. This rearrangement joins TRBV3-1 (or the pseudogene TRBV3-2) to TRBJ2-1, with 7 positions matching TRBD1. The source is a man aged 55 to 69 with acute or convalescent COVID-19. CDR3: CASSQEMGLTGDEQFF. CDR3 coding DNA: TGTGCCAGCAGCCAAGAGATGGGCTTAACAGGGGATGAGCAGTTCTTC.